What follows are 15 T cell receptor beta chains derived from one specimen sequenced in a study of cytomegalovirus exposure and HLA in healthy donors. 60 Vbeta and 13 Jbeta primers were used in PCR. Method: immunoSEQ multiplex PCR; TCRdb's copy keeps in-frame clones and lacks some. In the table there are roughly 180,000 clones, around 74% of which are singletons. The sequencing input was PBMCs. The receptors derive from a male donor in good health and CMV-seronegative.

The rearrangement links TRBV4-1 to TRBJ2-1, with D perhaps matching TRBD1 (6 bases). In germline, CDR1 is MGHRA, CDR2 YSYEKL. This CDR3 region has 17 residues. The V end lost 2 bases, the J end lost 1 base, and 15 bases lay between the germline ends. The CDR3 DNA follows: TGCGCCAGCAGCCAACCTCGGACAGACAGATCCTACAATGAGCAGTTCTTC. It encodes CASSQPRTDRSYNEQFF.

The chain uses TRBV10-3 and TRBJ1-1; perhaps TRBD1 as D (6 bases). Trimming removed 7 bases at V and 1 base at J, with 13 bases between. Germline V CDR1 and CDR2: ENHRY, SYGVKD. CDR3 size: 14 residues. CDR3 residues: CAITWGQGNTEAFF. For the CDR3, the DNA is TGTGCCATCACCTGGGGGCAGGGGAACACTGAAGCTTTCTTT.

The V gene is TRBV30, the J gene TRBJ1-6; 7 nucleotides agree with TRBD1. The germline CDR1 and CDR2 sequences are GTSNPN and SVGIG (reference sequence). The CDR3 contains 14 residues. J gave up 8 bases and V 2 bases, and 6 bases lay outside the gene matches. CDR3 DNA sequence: TGTGCCTGGAGTTATGGACAGGCCTATTCACCCCTCCACTTT. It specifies CAWSYGQAYSPLHF.

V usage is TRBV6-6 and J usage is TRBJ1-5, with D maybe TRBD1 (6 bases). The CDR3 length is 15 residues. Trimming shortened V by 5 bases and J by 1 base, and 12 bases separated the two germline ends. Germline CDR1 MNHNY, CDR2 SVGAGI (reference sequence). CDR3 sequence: CASSRTAGSNQPQHF. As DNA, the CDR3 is TGTGCCAGCAGTCGGACAGCCGGAAGCAATCAGCCCCAGCATTTT.

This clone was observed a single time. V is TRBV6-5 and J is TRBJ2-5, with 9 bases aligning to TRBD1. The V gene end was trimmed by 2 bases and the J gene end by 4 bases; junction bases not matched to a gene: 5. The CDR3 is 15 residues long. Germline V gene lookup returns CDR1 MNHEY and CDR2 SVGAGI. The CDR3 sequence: CASSYGTGPLETQYF. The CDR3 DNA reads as TGTGCCAGCAGTTACGGGACAGGGCCCCTAGAGACCCAGTACTTC.

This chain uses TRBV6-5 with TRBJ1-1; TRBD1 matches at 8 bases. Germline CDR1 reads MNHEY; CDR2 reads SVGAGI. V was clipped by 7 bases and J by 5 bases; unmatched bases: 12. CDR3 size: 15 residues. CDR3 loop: CASKRWGQADTEAFF. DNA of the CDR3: TGTGCCAGCAAGAGGTGGGGACAGGCGGATACTGAAGCTTTCTTT.

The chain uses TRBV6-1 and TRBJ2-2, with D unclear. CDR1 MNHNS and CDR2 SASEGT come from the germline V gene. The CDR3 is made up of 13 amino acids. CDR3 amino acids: CALNIWNTGELFF. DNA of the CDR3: TGTGCTTTAAACATCTGGAACACCGGGGAGCTGTTTTTT.

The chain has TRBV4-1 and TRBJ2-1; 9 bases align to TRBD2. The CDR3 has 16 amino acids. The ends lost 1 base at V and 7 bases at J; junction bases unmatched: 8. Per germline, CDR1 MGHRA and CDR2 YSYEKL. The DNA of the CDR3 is TGCGCCAGCAGCCAAGCGCCTAGCGGGGCCGGGAATGAGCAGTTCTTC. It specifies CASSQAPSGAGNEQFF.

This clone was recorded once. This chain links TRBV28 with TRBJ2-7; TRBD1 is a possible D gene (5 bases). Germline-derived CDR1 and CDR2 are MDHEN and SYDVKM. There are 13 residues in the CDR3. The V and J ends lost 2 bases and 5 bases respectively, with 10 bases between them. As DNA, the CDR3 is TGTGCCAGCAGTTTAGACAGCGATGACGAGCAGTACTTC. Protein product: CASSLDSDDEQYF.

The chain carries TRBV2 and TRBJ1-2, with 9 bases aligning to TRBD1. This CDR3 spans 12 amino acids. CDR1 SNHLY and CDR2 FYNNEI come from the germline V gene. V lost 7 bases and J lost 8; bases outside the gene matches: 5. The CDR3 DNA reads TGTGCCAGCAAGGACAGGGGTCAGGGCTACACCTTC. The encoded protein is CASKDRGQGYTF.

CDR3 region: CASSLSGSTEGVTQYF. The CDR3 bases are TGTGCCAGCAGCTTATCAGGATCAACCGAGGGCGTGACCCAGTACTTC. V gene TRBV11-2 combines with J gene TRBJ2-5, with a possible D match to TRBD2 (5 bases). Deletions cut 2 bases from V and 7 bases from J, with 20 bases between. The CDR3 is made up of 16 amino acids. CDR1 is SGHAT and CDR2 is FQNNGV in the germline V gene.

CDR3 loop: CASSLSTGGEQYF. The CDR3 DNA reads as TGTGCCAGCAGTTTATCGACAGGGGGAGAGCAGTACTTC. The V gene is TRBV27, the J gene TRBJ2-7; 9 bases agree with TRBD1. CDR3 length equals 13 residues. Germline V CDR1 and CDR2: MNHEY, SMNVEV (reference sequence). V shed 0 bases, J shed 7 bases, and the junction held 1 base outside the gene matches.

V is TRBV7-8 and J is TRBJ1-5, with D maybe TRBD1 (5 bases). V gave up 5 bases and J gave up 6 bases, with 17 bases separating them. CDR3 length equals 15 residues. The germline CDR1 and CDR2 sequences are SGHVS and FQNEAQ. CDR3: CASSPGLGQRQPQHF. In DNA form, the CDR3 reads TGTGCCAGCAGCCCCGGGCTGGGGCAGCGTCAGCCCCAGCATTTT.

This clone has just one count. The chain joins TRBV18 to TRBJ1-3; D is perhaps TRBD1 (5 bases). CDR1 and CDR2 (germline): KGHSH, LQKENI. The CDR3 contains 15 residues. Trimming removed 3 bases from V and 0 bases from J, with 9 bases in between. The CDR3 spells CASSPQQVSGNTIYF. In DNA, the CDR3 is TGTGCCAGCTCACCGCAACAGGTCTCTGGAAACACCATATATTTT.

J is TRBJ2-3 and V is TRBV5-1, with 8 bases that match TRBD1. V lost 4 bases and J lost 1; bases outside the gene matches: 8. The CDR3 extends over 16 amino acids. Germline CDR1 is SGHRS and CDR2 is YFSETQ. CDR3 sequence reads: CASSKGQAPGTDTQYF. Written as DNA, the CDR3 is TGCGCCAGCAGCAAGGGACAGGCGCCTGGCACAGATACGCAGTATTTT. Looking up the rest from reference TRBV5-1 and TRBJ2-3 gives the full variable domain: KAGVTQTPRYLIKTRGQQVTLSCSPISGHRSVSWYQQTPGQGLQFLFEYFSETQRNKGNFPGRFSGRQFSNSRSEMNVSTLELGDSALYLCASSKGQAPGTDTQYFGPGTRLTVL.